This TCR beta chain derives from a study of T cell changes during pregnancy in multiple sclerosis. V was clipped by 5 bases and J by 4 bases, with 14 bases between them. In germline, CDR1 is ENHRY, CDR2 SYGVKD. This CDR3 region has 14 residues. This clone was counted once. The protocol was immunoSEQ multiplex PCR, while the TCRdb copy is restricted to in-frame clones and leaves out a portion. Among approximately 100,000 clones, around nine tenths were seen once, and the ten largest hold approximately 1.2%. The input for sequencing was peripheral blood, taken in the second trimester of pregnancy. This clonotype originated in a female donor with multiple sclerosis, enrolled in a pregnancy study. This chain connects TRBV10-3 to TRBJ1-2, with D maybe TRBD1 (6 bases). CDR3 nucleotides: TGTGCCATCAGTACGACGACGACAGGCTATGGCTACACCTTC. As protein: CAISTTTTGYGYTF.